A selection of T cell receptor beta chains follows, all from one sample in a study of T cells after yellow fever vaccination. Via MiXCR, TCRdb re-called the 5' RACE reads, giving one row per CDR3 protein. Of 550,000 to 750,000 distinct CDR3 sequences in the sample, less than 15% were seen once. The sequenced sample was PBMCs, obtained on the day of the yellow fever booster vaccination. The receptors originated from a man between 25 and 39 years old who received the YFV17D yellow fever vaccine. The CDR3 runs from the conserved cysteine through the conserved F or W. D genes are given only for firm matches. Clone size appears in some rows only: once, few, many, or a class for an expanded clone.

.	TRBJ1-2	.	TRBV20-1	CSARDRTNYGYTF	TGCAGTGCTAGAGACAGAACTAACTATGGCTACACCTTC
many	TRBJ2-1	.	TRBV5-1	CASSLARAGFSYNEQFF	TGCGCCAGCAGCTTGGCCCGGGCGGGATTCTCCTACAATGAGCAGTTCTTC
.	TRBJ2-3	.	TRBV7-7	CASSATGHGTDTQYF	TGTGCTAGCAGCGCAACGGGACACGGCACAGATACGCAGTATTTT
few	TRBJ2-5	.	TRBV29-1	CSVESPYFAGQETQYF	TGCAGCGTTGAAAGCCCCTACTTCGCGGGACAAGAGACCCAGTACTTC
.	TRBJ2-3	.	TRBV29-1	CSVDSSDTDTQYF	TGCAGCGTTGATTCTAGCGACACAGATACGCAGTATTTT
.	TRBJ2-5	.	TRBV28	CASSFPGRETQYF	TGTGCCAGCAGTTTTCCGGGACGGGAGACCCAGTACTTC
few	TRBJ1-2	TRBD1	TRBV6-2/TRBV6-3	CASTPGGKGAAYGYTF	TGTGCCAGCACCCCCGGAGGAAAGGGGGCAGCCTATGGCTACACCTTC
.	TRBJ2-7	.	TRBV23-1	CASSQSYQGNYPPNEQYF	TGCGCCAGCAGTCAATCGTACCAGGGAAACTACCCTCCCAACGAGCAGTACTTC
.	TRBJ2-7	TRBD2	TRBV5-5	CASNPRTSGSYEQYF	TGTGCCAGCAACCCTAGGACTAGCGGGAGTTACGAGCAGTACTTC
.	TRBJ2-1	.	TRBV11-2	CASSLNLAGVTYNEQFF	TGTGCCAGCAGCTTAAATCTGGCAGGGGTTACCTACAATGAGCAGTTCTTC
few	TRBJ2-3	TRBD2	TRBV16	CASSQLSGLQTTDTQYF	TGTGCCAGCAGCCAATTGTCGGGACTACAAACCACAGATACGCAGTATTTT
once	TRBJ1-2	TRBD1	TRBV6-1	CASSAGQGRNGYTF	TGTGCCAGCAGCGCGGGACAGGGGAGGAATGGCTACACCTTC
.	TRBJ2-1	.	TRBV7-2	CASSIRLSSYNEQFF	TGTGCCAGCAGCATTCGGCTGAGCTCCTACAATGAGCAGTTCTTC
few	TRBJ2-2	.	TRBV5-1	CASSVQGNLGELFF	TGCGCCAGCAGCGTTCAGGGGAATTTGGGGGAGCTGTTTTTT
.	TRBJ2-1	TRBD2	TRBV20-1	CSAAGTSGSLEQFF	TGCAGTGCCGCCGGGACTAGCGGGAGCCTGGAGCAGTTCTTC
.	TRBJ2-1	.	TRBV12-3/TRBV12-4	CASSLARAYNEQFF	TGTGCCAGCAGTTTAGCAAGGGCCTACAATGAGCAGTTCTTC
many	TRBJ2-7	.	TRBV7-2	CASSPRDGYEQYF	TGTGCCAGCAGCCCCAGGGACGGCTACGAGCAGTACTTC
.	TRBJ2-2	.	TRBV12-3/TRBV12-4	CASRSQEVGELFF	TGTGCCAGCAGGTCCCAAGAAGTCGGGGAGCTGTTTTTT
few	TRBJ1-1	.	TRBV6-5	CASSYQTGRITEAFF	TGTGCCAGCAGTTATCAAACAGGGAGGATAACTGAAGCTTTCTTT
.	TRBJ2-1	.	TRBV6-5	CASSPGGSTYNEQFF	TGTGCCAGCAGCCCCGGCGGTTCCACGTACAATGAGCAGTTCTTC
few	TRBJ2-5	TRBD1	TRBV29-1	CSVETGGYQETQYF	TGCAGCGTGGAAACAGGGGGTTATCAAGAGACCCAGTACTTC
.	TRBJ2-5	TRBD2	TRBV5-1	CASSLETSGSGETQYF	TGCGCCAGCAGCTTGGAGACTAGCGGGAGTGGGGAGACCCAGTACTTC
many	TRBJ2-2	.	TRBV5-1	CASSRGSGELFF	TGCGCCAGCAGCCGAGGGTCCGGGGAGCTGTTTTTT
.	TRBJ2-5	TRBD1	TRBV7-2	CASSSTRDRVETQYF	TGTGCCAGCAGCTCAACACGCGACAGGGTCGAGACCCAGTACTTC
few	TRBJ2-7	TRBD1	TRBV27	CASTSSGTGWSEQYF	TGTGCCAGCACCTCATCCGGGACAGGCTGGTCCGAGCAGTACTTC
many	TRBJ2-7	TRBD2	TRBV12-3/TRBV12-4	CASSPRTSGPYEQYF	TGTGCCAGCAGTCCTAGGACTAGCGGGCCCTACGAGCAGTACTTC
few	TRBJ2-1	.	TRBV12-3/TRBV12-4	CASSFQVEQFF	TGTGCCAGCAGTTTTCAGGTCGAGCAGTTCTTC
many	TRBJ2-2	TRBD2	TRBV9	CASSVTSGGRTGELFF	TGTGCCAGCAGCGTTACTAGCGGGGGGAGAACCGGGGAGCTGTTTTTT
.	TRBJ2-4	TRBD1	TRBV15	CAASDREKNIQYF	TGTGCCGCCTCGGACAGGGAGAAAAACATTCAGTACTTC
many	TRBJ2-3	.	TRBV3-1	CASSQIPRDTQYF	TGTGCCAGCAGCCAAATCCCACGGGATACGCAGTATTTT
.	TRBJ1-1	.	TRBV5-1	CASSPLVTENTEAFF	TGCGCCAGCAGTCCCCTGGTGACGGAGAACACTGAAGCTTTCTTT
.	TRBJ2-1	TRBD2	TRBV27	CASSLSRAGHEQFF	TGTGCCAGCAGTTTATCTAGAGCGGGGCATGAGCAGTTCTTC
many	TRBJ2-2	TRBD2	TRBV12-3/TRBV12-4	CASRPLAVSTGELFF	TGTGCCAGCAGACCGCTAGCGGTCTCCACCGGGGAGCTGTTTTTT
few	TRBJ2-2	TRBD2	TRBV28	CASSFSGTTNTGELFF	TGTGCCAGCAGTTTCTCCGGGACTACAAACACCGGGGAGCTGTTTTTT
.	TRBJ2-3	.	TRBV7-6	CASSSLVGGTDTQYF	TGTGCCAGCAGCTCTCTTGTCGGGGGAACAGATACGCAGTATTTT
few	TRBJ1-1	TRBD1	TRBV7-6	CASSADRGNTEAFF	TGTGCCAGCAGCGCCGACAGGGGAAACACTGAAGCTTTCTTT
many	TRBJ1-2	.	TRBV28	CASSPPGVNYGYTF	TGTGCCAGCAGCCCCCCCGGGGTTAACTATGGCTACACCTTC
.	TRBJ2-2	TRBD1	TRBV23-1	CASSQSSTGGSTGELFF	TGCGCCAGCAGTCAATCGTCAACAGGGGGGTCCACCGGGGAGCTGTTTTTT
.	TRBJ2-3	.	TRBV27	CASGFDTQYF	TGTGCCAGCGGATTTGATACGCAGTATTTT